The TCR beta chain described here comes from a study of blood T cell repertoires in COVID-19. This clone showed up just a few times. This table comes from immunoSEQ multiplex PCR, and its TCRdb copy is limited to in-frame clones, with some not included. The sample has 130,000 or so clones; roughly 78% are singletons. Trimming took off 7 bases at V and 4 bases at J, with 19 bases between the two ends. The CDR3 is 16 amino acids. Germline V lookup: CDR1 MNHNY, CDR2 SVGAGI (reference sequence). This receptor was identified in a man aged 55-75 years with active or convalescent COVID-19. Sequencing input: peripheral blood. The V gene is TRBV6-6, the J gene TRBJ2-2; the D gene is possibly TRBD2 (7 bases). CDR3 DNA sequence: TGTGCCAGCATCAAGGGGGGGTCAACGTCCACCGGGGAGCTGTTTTTT. It translates to CASIKGGSTSTGELFF.